The source of this T cell receptor beta chain is a study of T cells in Graves' hyperthyroidism and ophthalmopathy. Investigators excluded patients with uncontrolled infection, other autoimmune disease, pregnancy or lactation. The germline V and J ends were trimmed by 1 base and 2 bases, with 12 bases remaining between them. The CDR3 loop spans 15 amino acids. In germline, CDR1 is LGHDT, CDR2 YNNKEL (reference sequence). This clonotype was seen repeatedly, ten times or more. Using RNA transcripts as the source, TCR beta CDR3 regions were amplified. In the first-round RT-PCR of the TCR CDR3, the HTBI primer set was used. Via MiXCR, TCRdb re-called the multiplex PCR reads, giving one row per CDR3 protein. Here the sample spans a few hundred thousand distinct CDR3 sequences, approximately 15% being singletons.

The V gene is TRBV3-1, the J gene TRBJ2-7; possible D gene TRBD2, 6 bases. This clonotype was sampled from a woman in her 30s with Graves' hyperthyroidism. Sequenced material: blood. CDR3 DNA sequence: TGTGCCAGCAGCCAAGGGGGACTTAGTACCTACGAGCAGTACTTC. Translating it yields CASSQGGLSTYEQYF.